The sequence of this T cell receptor (beta chain) was determined in a study of response to subunit inactivated influenza vaccine. V gave up 4 bases and J gave up 3 bases, with 17 bases separating them. Germline values: CDR1 SGHVS, CDR2 FNYEAQ. The CDR3 loop spans 16 amino acids. In regard to this clonotype: Its antigen is currently unknown.

TCRdb itself ran the RT-PCR reads through MiXCR, one entry per CDR3 protein. The table has hundreds of thousands of distinct CDR3 sequences, 10% to 15% seen once; the top ten hold roughly a tenth. Study results and limitations: Authors suggested few new T cells are recruited by each seasonal influenza vaccination.

The chain has TRBV7-6 and TRBJ2-3; D uncertain. This receptor was taken from a man between 45 and 60 years old who received an inactivated influenza vaccine. The material sequenced was PBMCs from blood, taken on the day of vaccination. CDR3 loop: CASSWPLGEVTDTQYF. For the CDR3, the DNA is TGTGCCAGCAGCTGGCCCCTTGGGGAAGTGACAGATACGCAGTATTTT.